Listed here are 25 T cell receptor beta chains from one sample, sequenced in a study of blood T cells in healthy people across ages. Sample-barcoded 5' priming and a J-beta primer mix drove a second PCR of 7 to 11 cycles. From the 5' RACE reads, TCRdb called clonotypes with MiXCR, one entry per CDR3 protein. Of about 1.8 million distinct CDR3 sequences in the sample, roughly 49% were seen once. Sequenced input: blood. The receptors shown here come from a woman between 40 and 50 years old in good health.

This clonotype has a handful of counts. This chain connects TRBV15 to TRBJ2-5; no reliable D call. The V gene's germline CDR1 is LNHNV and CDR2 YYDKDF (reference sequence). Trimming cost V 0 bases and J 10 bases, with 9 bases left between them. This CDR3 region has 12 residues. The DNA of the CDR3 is TGTGCCACCAGCAGAGATGTGGCGAGCCAGTACTTC. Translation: CATSRDVASQYF.

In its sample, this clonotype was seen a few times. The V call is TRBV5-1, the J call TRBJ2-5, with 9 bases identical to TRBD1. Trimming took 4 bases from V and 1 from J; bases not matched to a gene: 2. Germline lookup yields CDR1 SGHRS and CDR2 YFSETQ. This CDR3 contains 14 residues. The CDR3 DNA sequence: TGCGCCAGCAGCCCACAGGGGGCCCAAGAGACCCAGTACTTC. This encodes CASSPQGAQETQYF.

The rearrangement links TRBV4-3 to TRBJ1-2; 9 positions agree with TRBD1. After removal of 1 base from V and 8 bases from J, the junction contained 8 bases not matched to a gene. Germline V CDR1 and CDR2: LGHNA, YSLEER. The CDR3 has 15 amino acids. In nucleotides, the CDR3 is TGCGCCAGCAGCCAAGCTCGGTGGGACAGGGAAGGCTACACCTTC. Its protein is CASSQARWDREGYTF.

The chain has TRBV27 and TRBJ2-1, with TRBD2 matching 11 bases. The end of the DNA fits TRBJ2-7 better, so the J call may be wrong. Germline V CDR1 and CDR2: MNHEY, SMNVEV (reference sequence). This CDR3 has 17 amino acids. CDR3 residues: CASSSSGGTFSYNEQYF. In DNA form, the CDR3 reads TGTGCCAGCAGTTCTAGCGGGGGGACGTTCTCCTACAATGAGCAGTACTTC.

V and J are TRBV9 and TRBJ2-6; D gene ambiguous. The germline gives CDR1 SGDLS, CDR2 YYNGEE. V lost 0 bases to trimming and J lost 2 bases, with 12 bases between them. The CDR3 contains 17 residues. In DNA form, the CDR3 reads TGTGCCAGCAGCGTAGAGCCGGGTGGAGCTGGGGCCAACGTCCTGACTTTC. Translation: CASSVEPGGAGANVLTF.

DNA of the CDR3: TGTGCTACCAGGGTGTTGGACACTGAAGCTTTCTTT. This translates into CATRVLDTEAFF. The chain has TRBV10-3 and TRBJ1-1, with D possibly being TRBD1 (5 bases). The CDR3 extends over 12 amino acids. Germline V CDR1 and CDR2: ENHRY, SYGVKD.

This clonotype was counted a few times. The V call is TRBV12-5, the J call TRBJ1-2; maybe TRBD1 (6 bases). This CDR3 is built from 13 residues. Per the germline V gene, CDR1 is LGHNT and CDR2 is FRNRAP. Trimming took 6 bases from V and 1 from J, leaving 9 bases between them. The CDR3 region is CASGQGFNYGYTF. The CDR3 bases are TGTGCTAGTGGGCAGGGGTTTAACTATGGCTACACCTTC.

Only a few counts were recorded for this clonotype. This CDR3 is CASRIDRDLLYGYTF. CDR3 sequence (DNA): TGTGCCAGCAGGATAGACAGGGACCTACTCTATGGCTACACCTTC. The genes are TRBV6-6 and TRBJ1-2, with 7 positions matching TRBD1. This CDR3 comprises 15 residues. V lost 6 bases and J lost 4; bases outside the gene matches: 11. The germline V gene encodes CDR1 MNHNY and CDR2 SVGAGI (reference sequence).

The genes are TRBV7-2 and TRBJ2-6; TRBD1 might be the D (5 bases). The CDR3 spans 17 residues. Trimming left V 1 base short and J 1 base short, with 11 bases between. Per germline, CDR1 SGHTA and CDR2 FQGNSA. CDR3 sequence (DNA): TGTGCCAGCAGCTTAGTTCCCAGGGTATCTGGGGCCAACGTCCTGACTTTC. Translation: CASSLVPRVSGANVLTF.

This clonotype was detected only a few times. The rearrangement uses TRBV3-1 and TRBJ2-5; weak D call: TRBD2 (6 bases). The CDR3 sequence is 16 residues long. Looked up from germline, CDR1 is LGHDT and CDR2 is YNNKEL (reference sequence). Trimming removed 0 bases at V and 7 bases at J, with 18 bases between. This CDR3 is CASSQDGGAPWGTQYF. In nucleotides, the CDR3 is TGTGCCAGCAGCCAAGACGGAGGGGCCCCCTGGGGGACCCAGTACTTC.

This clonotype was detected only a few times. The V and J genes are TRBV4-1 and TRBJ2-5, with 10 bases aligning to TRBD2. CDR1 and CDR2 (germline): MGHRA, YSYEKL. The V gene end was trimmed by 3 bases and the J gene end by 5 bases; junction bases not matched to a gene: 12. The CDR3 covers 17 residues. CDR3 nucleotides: TGCGCCAGCAGCCAGACAGTACTAGCGGGATATAAGGAGACCCAGTACTTC. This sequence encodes CASSQTVLAGYKETQYF.

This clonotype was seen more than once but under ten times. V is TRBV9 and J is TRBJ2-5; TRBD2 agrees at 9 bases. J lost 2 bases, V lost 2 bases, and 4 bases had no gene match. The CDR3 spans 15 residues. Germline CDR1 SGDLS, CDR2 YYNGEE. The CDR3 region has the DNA TGTGCCAGCAGCGTCGGGCGGGGGGGACAAGAGACCCAGTACTTC. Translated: CASSVGRGGQETQYF.

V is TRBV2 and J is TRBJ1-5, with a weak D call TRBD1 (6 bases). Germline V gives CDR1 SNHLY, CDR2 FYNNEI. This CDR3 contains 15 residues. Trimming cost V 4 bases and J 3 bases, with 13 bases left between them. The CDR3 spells CASSVRRGVNQPQHF. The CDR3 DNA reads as TGTGCCAGCAGTGTTCGCAGGGGCGTCAATCAGCCCCAGCATTTT.

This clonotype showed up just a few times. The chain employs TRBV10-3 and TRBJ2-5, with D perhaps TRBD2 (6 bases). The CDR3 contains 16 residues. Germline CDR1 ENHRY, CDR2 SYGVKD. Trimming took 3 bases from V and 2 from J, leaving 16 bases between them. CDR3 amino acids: CAISEPGTLVQETQYF. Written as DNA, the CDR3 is TGTGCCATCAGTGAACCCGGGACTCTTGTTCAAGAGACCCAGTACTTC.

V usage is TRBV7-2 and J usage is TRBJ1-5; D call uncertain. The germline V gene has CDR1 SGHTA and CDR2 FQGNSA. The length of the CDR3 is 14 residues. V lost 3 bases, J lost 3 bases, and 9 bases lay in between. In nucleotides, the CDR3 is TGTGCCAGCAGCTTGAGCAATCCCAATCAGCCCCAGCATTTT. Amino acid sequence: CASSLSNPNQPQHF.

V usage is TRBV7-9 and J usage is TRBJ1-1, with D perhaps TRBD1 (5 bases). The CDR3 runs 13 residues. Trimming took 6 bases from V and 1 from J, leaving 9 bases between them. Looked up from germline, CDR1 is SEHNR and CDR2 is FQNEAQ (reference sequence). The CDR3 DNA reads TGTGCCAGCAGTGGTGGGGGGAACACTGAAGCTTTCTTT. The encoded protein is CASSGGGNTEAFF.

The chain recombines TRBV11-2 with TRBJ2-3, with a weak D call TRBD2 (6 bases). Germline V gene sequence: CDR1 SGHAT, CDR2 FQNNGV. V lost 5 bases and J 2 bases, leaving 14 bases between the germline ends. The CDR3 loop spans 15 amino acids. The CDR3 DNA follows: TGTGCCAGCAGCCCGATAGCGGCTATCACAGATACGCAGTATTTT. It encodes CASSPIAAITDTQYF.

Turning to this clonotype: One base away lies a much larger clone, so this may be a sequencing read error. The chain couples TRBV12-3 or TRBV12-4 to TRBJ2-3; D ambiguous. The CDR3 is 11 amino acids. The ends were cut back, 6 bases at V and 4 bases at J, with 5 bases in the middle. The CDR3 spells CASREADTQYF. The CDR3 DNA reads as TGTGCCAGCAGAGAAGCAGATACGCAGTATTTT.

CDR3 DNA: TGTGCCAGCAGTGACATACGGGGGATGTCCTACAATGAGCAGTACTTC. This encodes CASSDIRGMSYNEQYF. V and J are TRBV6-1 and TRBJ2-7; perhaps TRBD2 as D (6 bases). Germline V gene lookup returns CDR1 MNHNS and CDR2 SASEGT. This CDR3 comprises 16 residues. Trimming took off 3 bases at V and 7 bases at J, with 22 bases between the two ends.

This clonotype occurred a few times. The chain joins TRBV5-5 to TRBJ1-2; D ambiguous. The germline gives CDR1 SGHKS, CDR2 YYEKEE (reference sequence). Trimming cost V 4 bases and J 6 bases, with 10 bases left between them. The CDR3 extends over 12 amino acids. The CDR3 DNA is TGTGCCAGCAGCCGTGCGGGAAATGGCTACACCTTC. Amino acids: CASSRAGNGYTF.

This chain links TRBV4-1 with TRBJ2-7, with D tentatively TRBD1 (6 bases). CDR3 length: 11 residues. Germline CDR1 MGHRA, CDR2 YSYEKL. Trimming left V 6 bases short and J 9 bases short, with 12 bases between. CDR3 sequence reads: CASSQQGRQYF. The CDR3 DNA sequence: TGCGCCAGCAGTCAACAGGGCCGGCAGTACTTC.

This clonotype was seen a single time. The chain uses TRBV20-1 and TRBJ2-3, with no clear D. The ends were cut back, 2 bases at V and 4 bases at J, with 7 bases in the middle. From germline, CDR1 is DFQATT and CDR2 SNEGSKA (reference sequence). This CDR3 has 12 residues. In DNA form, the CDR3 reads TGCAGTGCTAGACCTAGACCAGATACGCAGTATTTT. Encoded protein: CSARPRPDTQYF.

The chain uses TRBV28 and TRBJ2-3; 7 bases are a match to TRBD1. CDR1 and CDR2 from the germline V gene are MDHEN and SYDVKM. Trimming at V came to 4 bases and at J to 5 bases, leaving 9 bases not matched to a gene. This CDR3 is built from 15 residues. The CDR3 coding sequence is TGTGCCAGCAGTTCATACAGGGGCGGAGGAGATACGCAGTATTTT. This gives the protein CASSSYRGGGDTQYF.

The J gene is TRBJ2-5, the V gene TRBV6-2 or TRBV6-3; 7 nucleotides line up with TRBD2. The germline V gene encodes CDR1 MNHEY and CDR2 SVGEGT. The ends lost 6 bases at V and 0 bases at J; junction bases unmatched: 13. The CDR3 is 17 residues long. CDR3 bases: TGTGCCAGCAGCCCGGGACGAGCGGGGCGAAACCAAGAGACCCAGTACTTC. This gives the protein CASSPGRAGRNQETQYF.

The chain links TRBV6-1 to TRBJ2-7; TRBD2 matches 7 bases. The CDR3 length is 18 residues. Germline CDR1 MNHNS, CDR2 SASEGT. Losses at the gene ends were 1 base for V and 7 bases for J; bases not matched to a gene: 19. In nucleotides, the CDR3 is TGTGCCAGCAGTGAAGATCCAGATAGCGGGTATTCCTACAATGAGCAGTACTTC. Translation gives CASSEDPDSGYSYNEQYF.